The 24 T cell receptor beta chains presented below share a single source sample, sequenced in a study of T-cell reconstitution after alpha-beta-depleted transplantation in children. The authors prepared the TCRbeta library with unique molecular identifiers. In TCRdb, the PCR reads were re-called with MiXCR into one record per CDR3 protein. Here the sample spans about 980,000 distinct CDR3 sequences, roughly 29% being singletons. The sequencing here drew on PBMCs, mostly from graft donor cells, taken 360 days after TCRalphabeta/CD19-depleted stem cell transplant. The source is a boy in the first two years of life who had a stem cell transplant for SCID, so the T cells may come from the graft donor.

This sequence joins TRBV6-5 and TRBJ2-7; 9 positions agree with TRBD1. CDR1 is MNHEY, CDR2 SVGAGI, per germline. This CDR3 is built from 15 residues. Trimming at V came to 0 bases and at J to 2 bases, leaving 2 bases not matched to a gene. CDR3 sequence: CASSYSDRGAYEQYF. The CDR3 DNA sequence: TGTGCCAGCAGTTACTCAGACAGGGGGGCCTACGAGCAGTACTTC.

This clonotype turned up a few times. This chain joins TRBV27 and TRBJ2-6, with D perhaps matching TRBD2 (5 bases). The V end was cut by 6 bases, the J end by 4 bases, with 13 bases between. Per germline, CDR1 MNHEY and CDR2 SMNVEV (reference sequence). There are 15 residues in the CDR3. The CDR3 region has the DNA TGTGCCAGCAGCCCGACTAATGCCGGGGCCAACGTCCTGACTTTC. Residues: CASSPTNAGANVLTF.

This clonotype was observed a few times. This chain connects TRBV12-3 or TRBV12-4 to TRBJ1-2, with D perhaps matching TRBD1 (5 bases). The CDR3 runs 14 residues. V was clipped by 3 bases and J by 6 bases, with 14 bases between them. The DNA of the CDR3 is TGTGCCAGCAGTTTCCGGGACCGACTTAATGGCTACACCTTC. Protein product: CASSFRDRLNGYTF.

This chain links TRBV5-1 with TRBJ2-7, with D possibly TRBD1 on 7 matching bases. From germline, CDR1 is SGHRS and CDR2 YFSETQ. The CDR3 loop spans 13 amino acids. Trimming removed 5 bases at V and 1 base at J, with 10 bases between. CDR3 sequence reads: CASRRDRSYEQYF. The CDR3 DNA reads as TGCGCCAGCAGGCGGGACAGATCCTACGAGCAGTACTTC. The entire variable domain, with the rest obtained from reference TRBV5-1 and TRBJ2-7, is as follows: KAGVTQTPRYLIKTRGQQVTLSCSPISGHRSVSWYQQTPGQGLQFLFEYFSETQRNKGNFPGRFSGRQFSNSRSEMNVSTLELGDSALYLCASRRDRSYEQYFGPGTRLTVT.

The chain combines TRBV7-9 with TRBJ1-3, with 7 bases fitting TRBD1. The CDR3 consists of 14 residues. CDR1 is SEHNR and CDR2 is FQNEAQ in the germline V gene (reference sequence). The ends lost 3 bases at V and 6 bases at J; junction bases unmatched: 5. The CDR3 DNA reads TGTGCCAGCAGCTTGGGACAGCGAGCAAACACCATATATTTT. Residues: CASSLGQRANTIYF.

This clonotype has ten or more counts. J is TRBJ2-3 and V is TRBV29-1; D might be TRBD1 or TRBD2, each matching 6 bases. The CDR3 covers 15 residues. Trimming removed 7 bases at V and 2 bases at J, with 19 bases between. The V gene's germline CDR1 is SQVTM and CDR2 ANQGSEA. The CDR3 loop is CSAPPGAGVTDTQYF. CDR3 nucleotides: TGCAGCGCCCCCCCGGGGGCAGGGGTCACAGATACGCAGTATTTT.

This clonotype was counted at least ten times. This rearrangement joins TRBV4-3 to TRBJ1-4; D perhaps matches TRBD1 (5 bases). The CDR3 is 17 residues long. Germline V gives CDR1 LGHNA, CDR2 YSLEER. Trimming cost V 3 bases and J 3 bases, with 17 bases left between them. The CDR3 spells CASSQDYAGVSNEKLFF. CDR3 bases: TGCGCCAGCAGCCAGGACTACGCGGGGGTGTCTAATGAAAAACTGTTTTTT.

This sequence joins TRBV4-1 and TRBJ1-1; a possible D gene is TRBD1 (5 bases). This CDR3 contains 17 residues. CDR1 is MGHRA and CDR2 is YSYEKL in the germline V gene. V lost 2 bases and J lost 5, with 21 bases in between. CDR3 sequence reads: CASSQPRQYRRKTEAFF. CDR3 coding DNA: TGCGCCAGCAGCCAACCTAGACAGTACAGGCGAAAAACTGAAGCTTTCTTT.

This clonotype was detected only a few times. The CDR3 DNA reads as TGTGCCAGCAGTGAATATCGACGCGGACAGGGACCCAATGAGCAGTTCTTC. The encoded protein is CASSEYRRGQGPNEQFF. The genes are TRBV25-1 and TRBJ2-1; 8 bases are a match to TRBD1. V was pared by 0 bases and J by 6 bases, with 10 bases of the junction left unmatched. Germline V gives CDR1 MGHDK, CDR2 SYGVNS. This CDR3 comprises 17 residues.

The CDR3 protein is CASSLNGGVTGNEKLFF. CDR3 in DNA: TGCGCCAGCAGCTTAAATGGGGGAGTTACGGGTAATGAAAAACTGTTTTTT. The chain couples TRBV5-1 to TRBJ1-4, with a possible D match to TRBD1 (5 bases). Germline V lookup: CDR1 SGHRS, CDR2 YFSETQ. The length of the CDR3 is 17 residues. With 2 bases removed from V and 4 bases from J, the gap between germline ends came to 18 bases.

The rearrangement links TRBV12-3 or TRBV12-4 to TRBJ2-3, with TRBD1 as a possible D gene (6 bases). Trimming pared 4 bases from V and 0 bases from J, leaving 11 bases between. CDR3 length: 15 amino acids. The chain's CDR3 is CASSWSRGSTDTQYF. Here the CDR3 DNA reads TGTGCCAGCAGTTGGAGCAGGGGTAGCACAGATACGCAGTATTTT.

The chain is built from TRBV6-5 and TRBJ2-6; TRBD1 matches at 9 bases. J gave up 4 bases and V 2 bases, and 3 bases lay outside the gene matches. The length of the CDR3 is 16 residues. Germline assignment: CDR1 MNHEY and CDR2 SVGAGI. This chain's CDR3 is CASSYTGGEGANVLTF. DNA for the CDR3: TGTGCCAGCAGTTACACAGGGGGCGAAGGGGCCAACGTCCTGACTTTC.

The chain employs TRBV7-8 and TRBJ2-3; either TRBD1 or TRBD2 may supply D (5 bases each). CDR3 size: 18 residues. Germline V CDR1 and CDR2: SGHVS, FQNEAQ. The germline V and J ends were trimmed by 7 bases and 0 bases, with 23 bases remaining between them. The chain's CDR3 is CASTYGGSGGLSTDTQYF. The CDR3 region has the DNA TGTGCCAGCACTTATGGGGGATCCGGTGGCCTTAGCACAGATACGCAGTATTTT.

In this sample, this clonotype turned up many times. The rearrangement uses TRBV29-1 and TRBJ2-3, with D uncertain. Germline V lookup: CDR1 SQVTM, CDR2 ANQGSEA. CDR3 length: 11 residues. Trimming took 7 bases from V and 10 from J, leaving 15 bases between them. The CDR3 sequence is CSARAPSAQYF. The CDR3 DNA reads TGCAGCGCCCGAGCCCCCTCAGCGCAGTATTTT.

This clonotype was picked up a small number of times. The CDR3 is CASSQASGSSTDTQYF. The CDR3 DNA sequence: TGCGCCAGCAGCCAAGCTAGCGGGAGTAGCACAGATACGCAGTATTTT. The chain is built from TRBV4-1 and TRBJ2-3; 10 nucleotides line up with TRBD2. The CDR3 runs to 16 residues. The V and J ends lost 1 base and 0 bases, in that order; junction bases with no gene match: 1. Germline CDR1 is MGHRA and CDR2 is YSYEKL.

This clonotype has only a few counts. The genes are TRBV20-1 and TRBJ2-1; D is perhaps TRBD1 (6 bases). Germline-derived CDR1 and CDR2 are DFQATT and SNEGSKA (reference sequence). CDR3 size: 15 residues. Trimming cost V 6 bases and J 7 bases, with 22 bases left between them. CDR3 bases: TGCAGTGCGAAAATACCGGTGCAGGGGAAAAATGAGCAGTTCTTC. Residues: CSAKIPVQGKNEQFF.

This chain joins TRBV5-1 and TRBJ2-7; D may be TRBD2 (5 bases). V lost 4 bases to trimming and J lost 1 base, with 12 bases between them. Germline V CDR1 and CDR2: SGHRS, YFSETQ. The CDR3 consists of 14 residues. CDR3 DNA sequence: TGCGCCAGCAGCCTGGTGCTAGCATCCTACGAGCAGTACTTC. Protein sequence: CASSLVLASYEQYF.

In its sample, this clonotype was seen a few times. The CDR3 protein is CASSPGQRRAGADTQYF. CDR3 nucleotide sequence: TGTGCCAGCTCTCCGGGACAGAGAAGAGCGGGTGCAGATACGCAGTATTTT. V usage is TRBV9 and J usage is TRBJ2-3; perhaps TRBD1 as D (7 bases). CDR1 and CDR2 from the germline V gene are SGDLS and YYNGEE. The germline V and J ends were trimmed by 7 bases and 4 bases, with 25 bases remaining between them. This CDR3 spans 17 amino acids.

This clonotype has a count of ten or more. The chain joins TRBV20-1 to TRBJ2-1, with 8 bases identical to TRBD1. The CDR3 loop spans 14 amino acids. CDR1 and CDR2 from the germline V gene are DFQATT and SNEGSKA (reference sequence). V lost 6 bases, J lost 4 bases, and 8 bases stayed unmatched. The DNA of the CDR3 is TGCAGTGCAACCAGACAGGGGAGGTACAATGAGCAGTTCTTC. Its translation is CSATRQGRYNEQFF.

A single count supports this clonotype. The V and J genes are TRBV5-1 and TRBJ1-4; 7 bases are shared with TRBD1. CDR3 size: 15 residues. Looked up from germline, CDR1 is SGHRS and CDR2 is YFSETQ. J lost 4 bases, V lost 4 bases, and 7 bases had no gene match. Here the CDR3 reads CASSATGLGNEKLFF. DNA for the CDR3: TGCGCCAGCAGCGCGACAGGGTTGGGTAATGAAAAACTGTTTTTT.

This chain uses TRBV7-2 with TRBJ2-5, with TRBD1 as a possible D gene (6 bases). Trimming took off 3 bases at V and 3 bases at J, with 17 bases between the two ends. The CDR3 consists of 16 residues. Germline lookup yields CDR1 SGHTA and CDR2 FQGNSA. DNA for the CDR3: TGTGCCAGCAGCTTCGAGTTGGGGGCTGGTGAAGAGACCCAGTACTTC. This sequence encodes CASSFELGAGEETQYF.

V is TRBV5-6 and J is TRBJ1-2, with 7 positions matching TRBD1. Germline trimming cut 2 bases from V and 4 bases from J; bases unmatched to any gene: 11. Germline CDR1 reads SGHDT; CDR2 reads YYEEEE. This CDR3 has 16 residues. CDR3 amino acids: CASSFPGQAPVYGYTF. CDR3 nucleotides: TGTGCCAGCAGCTTCCCAGGACAGGCGCCAGTCTATGGCTACACCTTC.

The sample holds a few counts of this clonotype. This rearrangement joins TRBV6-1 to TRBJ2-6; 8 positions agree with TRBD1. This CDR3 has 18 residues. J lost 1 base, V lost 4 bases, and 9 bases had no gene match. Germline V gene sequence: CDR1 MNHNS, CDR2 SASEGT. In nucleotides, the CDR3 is TGTGCCAGCAGTGCACAGGGGGTGGAAGTTTCTGGGGCCAACGTCCTGACTTTC. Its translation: CASSAQGVEVSGANVLTF.

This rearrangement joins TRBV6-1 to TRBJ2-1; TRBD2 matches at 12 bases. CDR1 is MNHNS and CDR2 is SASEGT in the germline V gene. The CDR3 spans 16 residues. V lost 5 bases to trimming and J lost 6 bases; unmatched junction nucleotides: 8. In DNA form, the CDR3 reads TGTGCCAGCAGTCCGCAACTAGCGGGGGGTCTCAATGAGCAGTTCTTC. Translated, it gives CASSPQLAGGLNEQFF.